A single sample gave rise to the 11 T cell receptor beta chains below, sequenced in a study of T cells in Graves' hyperthyroidism and ophthalmopathy. TCR beta CDR3 regions were amplified from RNA. HTBI primers drove first-round RT-PCR of the TCR CDR3. MiXCR, run by TCRdb on the multiplex PCR reads, gives a single entry per CDR3 protein. The table lists 350,000 to 450,000 distinct CDR3 sequences, roughly a sixth of them singletons. Sequencing input: blood. All receptors come from a woman between 25 and 40 years old with Graves' hyperthyroidism that later progressed to Graves' ophthalmopathy.

This clonotype showed up many times. V gene TRBV11-2 combines with J gene TRBJ1-1; D uncertain. CDR3 length: 12 amino acids. The germline V and J ends were trimmed by 5 bases and 1 base, with 5 bases remaining between them. The germline gives CDR1 SGHAT, CDR2 FQNNGV. In DNA, the CDR3 is TGTGCCAGCAGCCGAAAGAACACTGAAGCTTTCTTT. This encodes CASSRKNTEAFF.

V is TRBV28 and J is TRBJ2-7, with 8 positions matching TRBD1. Looked up from germline, CDR1 is MDHEN and CDR2 is SYDVKM. Trimming cost V 6 bases and J 6 bases; bases outside gene matches: 4. The length of the CDR3 is 12 residues. The CDR3 DNA follows: TGTGCCAGCAGGGAACAGGGGGGCGAGCAGTACTTC. Its protein is CASREQGGEQYF.

This clonotype came up many times. V gene TRBV24-1 combines with J gene TRBJ1-1; TRBD1 agrees at 12 bases. The CDR3 spans 14 residues. V lost 4 bases, J lost 7 bases, and 3 bases stayed unmatched. CDR1 is KGHDR and CDR2 is SFDVKD in the germline V gene. CDR3 residues: CATSDGTGGGEAFF. The CDR3 DNA sequence: TGTGCCACCAGTGACGGGACAGGGGGCGGTGAAGCTTTCTTT.

The CDR3 reads CASTLLGVSGANVLTF. The CDR3 DNA reads TGCGCCAGCACCTTACTTGGGGTCTCTGGGGCCAACGTCCTGACTTTC. This chain connects TRBV5-1 to TRBJ2-6, with D unresolved. The CDR3 has 16 residues. Germline-derived CDR1 and CDR2 are SGHRS and YFSETQ. V was trimmed by 6 bases and J by 0 bases, leaving 13 bases between them.

The chain employs TRBV12-3 or TRBV12-4 and TRBJ2-2; 7 nucleotides match TRBD2. CDR3 length: 15 amino acids. The V segment lost 3 bases and the J segment 3 bases; nucleotides outside the gene matches: 4. CDR3 DNA: TGTGCCAGCAGTTTGTCTAGCGGTTACACCGGGGAGCTGTTTTTT. It encodes CASSLSSGYTGELFF.

This clonotype was counted between two and nine times. The J gene is TRBJ2-1, the V gene TRBV5-8; 9 bases line up with TRBD2. The CDR3 runs 16 residues. J lost 7 bases, V lost 1 base, and 9 bases had no gene match. Looked up from germline, CDR1 is SGHTS and CDR2 is YDEGEE. CDR3 in DNA: TGTGCCAGCAGCTTGCCGGGCGGGAGGGCGTCTAATGAGCAGTTCTTC. Encoded protein: CASSLPGGRASNEQFF.

For this clonotype: A clone one base away is much larger, so this may be a read error. The chain couples TRBV10-3 to TRBJ1-1; TRBD1 matches at 10 bases. CDR1 is ENHRY and CDR2 is SYGVKD in the germline V gene. V lost 6 bases to trimming and J lost 7 bases; unmatched junction nucleotides: 2. The CDR3 contains 12 residues. CDR3 bases: TGTGCCATCAGCCGGGACAGGGGTGAAGCTTTCTTT. It yields the protein CAISRDRGEAFF.

The rearrangement uses TRBV12-3 or TRBV12-4 and TRBJ2-5, with 10 bases fitting TRBD1. The CDR3 sequence is 15 residues long. The trim removed 5 bases at V and 5 bases at J, leaving 8 bases unmatched. This CDR3 is CASSRTGGVRETQYF. The CDR3 nucleotides are TGTGCCAGCAGTCGGACAGGGGGAGTCAGGGAGACCCAGTACTTC.

This clonotype was recorded at least ten times. This chain uses TRBV6-1 with TRBJ2-3, with TRBD1 identical over 7 bases. The CDR3 spans 20 residues. The junction had 22 bases not matched to a gene; V was cut back by 5 bases and J by 2 bases. Germline V gives CDR1 MNHNS, CDR2 SASEGT. CDR3 nucleotide sequence: TGTGCCAGCAGTTATGATCGCCCGGGACAGCTCAGCATTTTCACAGATACGCAGTATTTT. Translated, it gives CASSYDRPGQLSIFTDTQYF.

This clonotype was counted a few times. This chain uses TRBV10-2 with TRBJ1-1; possibly TRBD1 for D (6 bases). The ends were cut back, 8 bases at V and 0 bases at J, with 13 bases in the middle. The CDR3 covers 14 residues. The germline gives CDR1 WSHSY, CDR2 SAAADI. DNA for the CDR3: TGCGCCAGCCATATCGACAGGATGAACACTGAAGCTTTCTTT. Amino acids: CASHIDRMNTEAFF.

At least ten counts were recorded for this clonotype. The V and J genes are TRBV2 and TRBJ2-1, with 8 bases lining up with TRBD2. After removal of 8 bases from V and 4 bases from J, the junction contained 10 bases not matched to a gene. Germline V gene data show CDR1 as SNHLY and CDR2 as FYNNEI. The CDR3 covers 15 residues. The CDR3 loop reads CASGTWGGGYNEQFF. The CDR3 nucleotides read TGTGCCAGCGGAACGTGGGGCGGGGGGTACAATGAGCAGTTCTTC.